Included here is one T cell receptor (beta chain) sequence, with context. Prior autoimmune disease or systemic immunosuppression barred patients. The CDR3 extends over 13 amino acids. CDR1 is MNHNY, CDR2 SVGAGI, per germline (reference sequence). V lost 4 bases, J lost 6 bases, and 6 bases stayed unmatched. These data originate in a study of OX40 agonist ivuxolimab in advanced cancers. Study details: Three patients showed partial responses: one hepatocellular carcinoma and two cutaneous melanoma cases.

Generated by immunoSEQ multiplex PCR, the TCRdb table keeps only in-frame clones and is missing some. Of over 70,000 clones detected, 85% to 90% appear once; the ten largest clones hold 11%. This chain connects TRBV6-6 to TRBJ2-7; TRBD2 agrees at 7 bases. The specimen comprised CD4+ or CD8+ T cells sorted from blood, sampled in a trial of the OX40 agonist ivuxolimab. This TCR came from an adult with an advanced solid tumor such as melanoma, head and neck, liver or kidney cancer. CDR3 residues: CASSSSGLGEQYF. In DNA, the CDR3 is TGTGCCAGCAGTTCTAGCGGACTGGGCGAGCAGTACTTC.